Listed below are T cell receptor beta chains from one sample, sequenced in a study of shared clonotypes between healthy human individuals. TCRdb keeps only in-frame clones here, not all; method: immunoSEQ multiplex PCR. The table has around 2.3 million clones, roughly 95% seen once. The sample was naive CD4+ T cells sorted from blood. The receptor set was obtained from a young man in good health. CDR3s include the opening cysteine and the closing phenylalanine or tryptophan. A D gene is named only where the DNA matches it firmly. Some rows mark clone size as missing; the rest say once, few, many or name a class of expanded clone.

CDR3nt | CDR3aa | v_gene | abundance | j_gene | d_gene
TGCAGTGCCGCCGGGACCGATGATGCCTTC | CSAAGTDDAF | TRBV20-1 | NA | TRBJ1-2 | NA
TGTGCCAGCTCACCTCTTGGACAGGGAGGGAACACTGAAGCTTTCTTT | CASSPLGQGGNTEAFF | TRBV18 | NA | TRBJ1-1 | TRBD1
TGTGCCAGCAGTTCACACTACGAGCAGTACTTC | CASSSHYEQYF | TRBV28 | once | TRBJ2-7 | NA
TGTGCCAGCAGTTTGTCAAGGCAGGGGGGAAACACCATATATTTT | CASSLSRQGGNTIYF | TRBV28 | NA | TRBJ1-3 | NA
TGTGCCAAAGGGAGGTCTGGGGCCAACGTCCTGACTTTC | CAKGRSGANVLTF | TRBV30 | NA | TRBJ2-6 | NA
TGCGCCAGCAGCCTGGGAGGGGACGTAGGAGGCTACACCTTC | CASSLGGDVGGYTF | TRBV5-1 | NA | TRBJ1-2 | NA
TGTGCCAGCAGTCGAAATAGCGGGAGCTACGAGCAGTACTTC | CASSRNSGSYEQYF | TRBV2 | NA | TRBJ2-7 | TRBD2
TGTGCCAGCTCACCAAGAGGAGGATCCGAGCAGTTCTTC | CASSPRGGSEQFF | TRBV18 | NA | TRBJ2-1 | NA
TGTGCCAGCAGTTTCCCGGGACTAGCTAAGGCCCGCTACGAGCAGTACTTC | CASSFPGLAKARYEQYF | TRBV28 | NA | TRBJ2-7 | TRBD2
TGTGCCAGCAGCTCCAGGGGACCGTTTGGGAACACCGGGGAGCTGTTTTTT | CASSSRGPFGNTGELFF | TRBV7-2 | NA | TRBJ2-2 | NA
TGTGCCAGTAGCACCCTCACGAACACTGAAGCTTTCTTT | CASSTLTNTEAFF | TRBV19 | NA | TRBJ1-1 | NA
TGTGCCACCAGCAGGCCACCGGCTAGCGGGAACTCCTACGAGCAGTACTTC | CATSRPPASGNSYEQYF | TRBV15 | once | TRBJ2-7 | TRBD2
TGTGCCATCAGTGCACAGCTCCAAGAGACCCAGTACTTC | CAISAQLQETQYF | TRBV10-3 | NA | TRBJ2-5 | NA
TGTGCCAGCAGCTTTAAGGGACTAGAGGGCACAGATACGCAGTATTTT | CASSFKGLEGTDTQYF | TRBV5-4 | NA | TRBJ2-3 | TRBD2
TGTGCCAGCAGCCGTCCGTCGGGAGGACTGTTTTTT | CASSRPSGGLFF | TRBV7-9 | NA | TRBJ1-4 | NA
TGTGCCAGCAGAGAGTCCACTTACGAGCAGTACTTC | CASRESTYEQYF | TRBV6-1 | NA | TRBJ2-7 | NA
TGTGCCAGCAGCCTTAGCGGGAGTTGGGCAGATACGCAGTATTTT | CASSLSGSWADTQYF | TRBV7-2 | NA | TRBJ2-3 | TRBD2
TGTGCCAGCAGCTTGTACAGGGGGAACAATCAGCCCCAGCATTTT | CASSLYRGNNQPQHF | TRBV5-6 | NA | TRBJ1-5 | TRBD1
TGCAGCGTTTCGGCGACGATGAACACTGAAGCTTTCTTT | CSVSATMNTEAFF | TRBV29-1 | once | TRBJ1-1 | NA
TGTGCCTGGAGTGTACTAACCCAGGGGGCGAGACCCTACGAGCAGTACTTC | CAWSVLTQGARPYEQYF | TRBV30 | NA | TRBJ2-7 | TRBD1
TGTGCCAGCTCACCAGGGACGGCCTCCTACGAGCAGTACTTC | CASSPGTASYEQYF | TRBV18 | once | TRBJ2-7 | NA
TGTGCCAGCTCACCGTCCGAGGGGCCGTACGAGCAGTACTTC | CASSPSEGPYEQYF | TRBV18 | NA | TRBJ2-7 | NA
TGTGCCAGCAGCTTAGCCCGGACAGGGGGAGGATATGGCTACACCTTC | CASSLARTGGGYGYTF | TRBV7-9 | once | TRBJ1-2 | TRBD1
TGTGCCAGCAGTGTAAACAGGGGAGGGGGCTACGAGCAGTACTTC | CASSVNRGGGYEQYF | TRBV6-1 | NA | TRBJ2-7 | NA
TGCGCCAGCAGCCAAGATACTGCGCTCGGGGAGCTGTTTTTT | CASSQDTALGELFF | TRBV4-3 | NA | TRBJ2-2 | NA